Listed here is a single T cell receptor beta chain. The antigen remains undetermined. Attachment of unique molecular identifiers was made to individual cDNA molecules. TCRdb ran MiXCR on the 5' RACE reads and lists one entry per CDR3 protein. The sample shows 95,000 to 100,000 distinct CDR3 sequences, 13% of them seen only once. The sample belongs to a study of early T cells in non-severe SARS-CoV-2 infection. The wider study: RNA in bulk from unsorted whole blood was sequenced, and chains were unpaired.

Study outcomes and limitations: Comparison of clonotypes with VDJdb favored anti-spike CD8 responses while missing private and CD4 specificities.

The CDR3 extends over 15 amino acids. Trimming cost V 6 bases and J 0 bases; bases outside gene matches: 5. Germline values: CDR1 MNHNY, CDR2 SVGAGI (reference sequence). This chain connects TRBV6-6 to TRBJ2-3; 8 bases are a match to TRBD2. The sample taken for sequencing was whole blood. The clonotype originates from an adult who was a healthcare worker with PCR-confirmed SARS-CoV-2 infection or an uninfected control (not recorded which). This CDR3 reads CASSGGVTSTDTQYF. CDR3 sequence (DNA): TGTGCCAGCAGCGGGGGGGTGACCAGCACAGATACGCAGTATTTT.